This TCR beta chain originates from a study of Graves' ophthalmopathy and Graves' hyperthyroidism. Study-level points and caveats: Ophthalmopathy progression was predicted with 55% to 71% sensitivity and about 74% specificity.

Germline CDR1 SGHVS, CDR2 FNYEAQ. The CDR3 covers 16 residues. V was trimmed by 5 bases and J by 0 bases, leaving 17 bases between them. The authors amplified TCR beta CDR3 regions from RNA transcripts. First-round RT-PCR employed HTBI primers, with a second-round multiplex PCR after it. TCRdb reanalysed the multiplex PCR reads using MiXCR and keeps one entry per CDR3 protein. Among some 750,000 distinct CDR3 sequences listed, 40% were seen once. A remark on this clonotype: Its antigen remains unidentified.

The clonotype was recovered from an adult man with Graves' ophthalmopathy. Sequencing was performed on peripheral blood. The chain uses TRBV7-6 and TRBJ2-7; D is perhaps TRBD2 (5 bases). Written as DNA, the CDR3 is TGTGCCAGCAGCCAAGAGCTTGGAGGCACCTCCTACGAGCAGTACTTC. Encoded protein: CASSQELGGTSYEQYF.